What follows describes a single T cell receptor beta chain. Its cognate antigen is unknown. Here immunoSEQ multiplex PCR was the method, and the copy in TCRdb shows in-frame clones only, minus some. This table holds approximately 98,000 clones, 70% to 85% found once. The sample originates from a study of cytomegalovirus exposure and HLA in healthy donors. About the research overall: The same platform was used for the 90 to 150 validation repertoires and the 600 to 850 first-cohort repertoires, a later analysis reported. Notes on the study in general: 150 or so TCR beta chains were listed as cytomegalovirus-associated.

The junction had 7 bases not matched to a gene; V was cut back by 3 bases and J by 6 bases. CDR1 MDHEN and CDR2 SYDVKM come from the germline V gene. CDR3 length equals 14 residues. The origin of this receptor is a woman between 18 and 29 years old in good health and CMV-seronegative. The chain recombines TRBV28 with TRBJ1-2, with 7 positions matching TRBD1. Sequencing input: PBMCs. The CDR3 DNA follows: TGTGCCAGCAGTTTCTTACAGGGGATAGATGGCTACACCTTC. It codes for CASSFLQGIDGYTF.